The table lists the clone carrying this T cell receptor (beta chain) with a count of one. Its antigen is not known. The data are from a study of T cell responses to AZD1222 COVID-19 vaccine. The study's findings and limits: In a largely white British group with more females than males, clonal diversity was possibly underestimated. Reportedly, close to half of spike-specific TCRs are directed against unmutated variant regions. It was only after the peak T cell response that any repertoires were sampled.

Second-dose recipients at about 4 or about 12 weeks were treated as one pooled group. Assay: immunoSEQ multiplex PCR; the TCRdb copy retains only in-frame clones and omits some. The sample records 140,000 or so clones, around nine tenths being singletons. The germline V and J ends were trimmed by 5 bases and 5 bases, with 15 bases remaining between them. The CDR3 consists of 14 residues. CDR1 is SGHTA and CDR2 is FQGNSA in the germline V gene. The receptor was isolated from an adult who received the AZD1222 COVID-19 vaccine. The V call is TRBV7-2, the J call TRBJ2-5, with D hard to call. Material: peripheral blood, obtained 28 days after the second AZD1222 dose. CDR3 bases: TGTGCCAGCAGCCGTAGAGGAGTGCTGGAGACCCAGTACTTC. Protein product: CASSRRGVLETQYF.